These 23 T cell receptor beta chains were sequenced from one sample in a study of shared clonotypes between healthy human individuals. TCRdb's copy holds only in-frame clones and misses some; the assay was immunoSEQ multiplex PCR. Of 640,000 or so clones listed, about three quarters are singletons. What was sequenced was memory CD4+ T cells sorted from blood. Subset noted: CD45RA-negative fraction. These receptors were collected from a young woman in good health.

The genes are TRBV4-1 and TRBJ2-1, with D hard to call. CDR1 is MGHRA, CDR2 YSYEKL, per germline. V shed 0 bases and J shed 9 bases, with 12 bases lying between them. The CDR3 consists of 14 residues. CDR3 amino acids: CASSQESRMSEQFF. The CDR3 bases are TGCGCCAGCAGCCAAGAGAGTAGAATGAGTGAGCAGTTCTTC.

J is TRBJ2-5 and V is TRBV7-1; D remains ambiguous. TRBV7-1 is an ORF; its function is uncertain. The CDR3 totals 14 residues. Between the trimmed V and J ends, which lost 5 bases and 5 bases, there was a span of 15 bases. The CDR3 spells CASSPRRWGETQYF. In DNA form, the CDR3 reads TGTGCCAGCAGCCCGAGGCGATGGGGTGAGACCCAGTACTTC.

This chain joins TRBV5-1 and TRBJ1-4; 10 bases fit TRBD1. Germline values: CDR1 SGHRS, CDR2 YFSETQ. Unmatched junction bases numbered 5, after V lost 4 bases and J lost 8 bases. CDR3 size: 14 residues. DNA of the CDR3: TGCGCCAGCAGCCGGGGACAGGGGAGCGAAAAACTGTTTTTT. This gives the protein CASSRGQGSEKLFF.

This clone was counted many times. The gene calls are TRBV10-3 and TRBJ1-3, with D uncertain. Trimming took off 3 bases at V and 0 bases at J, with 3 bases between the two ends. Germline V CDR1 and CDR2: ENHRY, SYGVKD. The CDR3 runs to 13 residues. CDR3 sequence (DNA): TGTGCCATCAGTGAAGTCTCTGGAAACACCATATATTTT. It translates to CAISEVSGNTIYF.

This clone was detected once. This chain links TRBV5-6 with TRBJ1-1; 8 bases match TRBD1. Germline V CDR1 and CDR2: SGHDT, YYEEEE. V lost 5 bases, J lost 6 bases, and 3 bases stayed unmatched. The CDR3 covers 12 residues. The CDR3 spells CASSYRGAEAFF. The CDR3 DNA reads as TGTGCCAGCAGTTACAGGGGGGCTGAAGCTTTCTTT. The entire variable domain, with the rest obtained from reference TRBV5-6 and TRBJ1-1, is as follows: DAGVTQSPTHLIKTRGQQVTLRCSPKSGHDTVSWYQQALGQGPQFIFQYYEEEERQRGNFPDRFSGHQFPNYSSELNVNALLLGDSALYLCASSYRGAEAFFGQGTRLTVV.

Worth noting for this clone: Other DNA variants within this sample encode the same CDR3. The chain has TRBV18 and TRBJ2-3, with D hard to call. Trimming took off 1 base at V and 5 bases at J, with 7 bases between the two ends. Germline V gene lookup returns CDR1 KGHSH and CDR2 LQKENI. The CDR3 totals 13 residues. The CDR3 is CASSPLPGDTQYF. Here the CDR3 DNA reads TGTGCCAGCTCACCACTACCGGGAGATACGCAGTATTTT.

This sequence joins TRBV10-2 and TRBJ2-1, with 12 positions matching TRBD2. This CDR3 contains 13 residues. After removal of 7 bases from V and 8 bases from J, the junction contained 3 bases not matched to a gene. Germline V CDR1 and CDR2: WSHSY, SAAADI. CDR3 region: CASKTSGSYEQFF. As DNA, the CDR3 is TGCGCCAGCAAGACTAGCGGGAGCTATGAGCAGTTCTTC.

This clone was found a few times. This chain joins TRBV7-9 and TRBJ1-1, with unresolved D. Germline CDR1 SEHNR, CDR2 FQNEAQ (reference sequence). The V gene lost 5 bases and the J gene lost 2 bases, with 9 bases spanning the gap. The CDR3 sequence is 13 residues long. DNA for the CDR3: TGTGCCAGCAGCCGTGGATTTAACACTGAAGCTTTCTTT. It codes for CASSRGFNTEAFF.

The CDR3 spells CASSSEGHEKLFF. In DNA form, the CDR3 reads TGCGCCAGCAGCTCCGAGGGGCATGAAAAACTGTTTTTT. This sequence joins TRBV5-1 and TRBJ1-4; D perhaps matches TRBD1 (5 bases). The germline CDR1 and CDR2 sequences are SGHRS and YFSETQ. The CDR3 loop spans 13 amino acids. V lost 3 bases and J 6 bases, leaving 9 bases between the germline ends.

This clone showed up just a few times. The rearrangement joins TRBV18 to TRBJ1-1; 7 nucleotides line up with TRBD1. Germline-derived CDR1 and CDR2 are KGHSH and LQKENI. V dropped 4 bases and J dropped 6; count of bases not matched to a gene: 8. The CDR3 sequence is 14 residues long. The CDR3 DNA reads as TGTGCCAGCTCACTGTCACAGGGGCGGGCTGAAGCTTTCTTT. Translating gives CASSLSQGRAEAFF.

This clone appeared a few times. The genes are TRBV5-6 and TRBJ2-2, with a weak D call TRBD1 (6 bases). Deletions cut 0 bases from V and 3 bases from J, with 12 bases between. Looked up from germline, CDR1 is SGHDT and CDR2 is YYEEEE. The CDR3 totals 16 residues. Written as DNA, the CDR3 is TGTGCCAGCAGCTTGGCAGGGGACCCCTACACCGGGGAGCTGTTTTTT. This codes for CASSLAGDPYTGELFF.

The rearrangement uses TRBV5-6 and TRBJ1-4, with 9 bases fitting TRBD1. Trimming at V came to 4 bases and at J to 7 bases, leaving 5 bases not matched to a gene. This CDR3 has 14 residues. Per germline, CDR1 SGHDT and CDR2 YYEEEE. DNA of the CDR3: TGTGCCAGCAGCCTGGGACAGGGAGGTGAAAAACTGTTTTTT. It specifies CASSLGQGGEKLFF.

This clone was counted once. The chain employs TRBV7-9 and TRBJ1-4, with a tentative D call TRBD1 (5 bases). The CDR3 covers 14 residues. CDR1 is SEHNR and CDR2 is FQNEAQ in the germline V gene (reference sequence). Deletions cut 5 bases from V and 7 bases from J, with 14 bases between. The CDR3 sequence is CASSPGARGEKLFF. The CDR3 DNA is TGTGCCAGCAGCCCCGGGGCGAGGGGTGAAAAACTGTTTTTT.

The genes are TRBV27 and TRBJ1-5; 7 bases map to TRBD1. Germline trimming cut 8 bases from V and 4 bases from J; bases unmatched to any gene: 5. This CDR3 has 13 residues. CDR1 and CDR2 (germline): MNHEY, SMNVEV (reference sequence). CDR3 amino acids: CASQGGANQPQHF. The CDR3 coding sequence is TGTGCCAGCCAGGGGGGGGCAAATCAGCCCCAGCATTTT.

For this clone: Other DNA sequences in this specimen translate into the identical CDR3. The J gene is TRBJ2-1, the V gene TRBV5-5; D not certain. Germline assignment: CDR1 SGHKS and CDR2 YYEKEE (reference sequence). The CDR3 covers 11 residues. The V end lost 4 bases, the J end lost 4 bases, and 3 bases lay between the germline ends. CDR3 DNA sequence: TGTGCCAGCAGCCTGTACAATGAGCAGTTCTTC. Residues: CASSLYNEQFF.

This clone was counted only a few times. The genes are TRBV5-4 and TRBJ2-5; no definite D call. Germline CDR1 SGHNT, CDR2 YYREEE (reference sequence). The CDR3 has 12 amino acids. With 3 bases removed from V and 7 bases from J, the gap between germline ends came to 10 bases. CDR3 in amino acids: CASSSDSWTQYF. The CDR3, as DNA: TGTGCCAGCAGCTCAGATAGCTGGACCCAGTACTTC.

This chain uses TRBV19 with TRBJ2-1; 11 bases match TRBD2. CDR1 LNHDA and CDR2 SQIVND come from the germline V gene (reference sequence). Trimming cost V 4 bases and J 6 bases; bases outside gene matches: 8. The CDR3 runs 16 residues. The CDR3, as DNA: TGTGCCAGTAGTACCAGGACTAGCGGGCCTGGCAATGAGCAGTTCTTC. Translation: CASSTRTSGPGNEQFF. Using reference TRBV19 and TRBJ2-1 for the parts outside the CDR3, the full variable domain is DGGITQSPKYLFRKEGQNVTLSCEQNLNHDAMYWYRQDPGQGLRLIYYSQIVNDFQKGDIAEGYSVSREKKESFPLTVTSAQKNPTAFYLCASSTRTSGPGNEQFFGPGTRLTVL.

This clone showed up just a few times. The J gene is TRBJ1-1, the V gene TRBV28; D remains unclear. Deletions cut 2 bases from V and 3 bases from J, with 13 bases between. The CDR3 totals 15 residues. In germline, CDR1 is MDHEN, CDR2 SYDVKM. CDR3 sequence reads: CASSLLSDEDTEAFF. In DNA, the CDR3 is TGTGCCAGCAGTTTACTTTCAGATGAAGACACTGAAGCTTTCTTT.

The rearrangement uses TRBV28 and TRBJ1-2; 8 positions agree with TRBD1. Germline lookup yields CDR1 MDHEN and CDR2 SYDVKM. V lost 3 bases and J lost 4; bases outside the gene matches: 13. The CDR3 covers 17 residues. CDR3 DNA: TGTGCCAGCAGTTTCCTAATGAGCGCAGGGGGCGTCTATGGCTACACCTTC. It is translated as CASSFLMSAGGVYGYTF.

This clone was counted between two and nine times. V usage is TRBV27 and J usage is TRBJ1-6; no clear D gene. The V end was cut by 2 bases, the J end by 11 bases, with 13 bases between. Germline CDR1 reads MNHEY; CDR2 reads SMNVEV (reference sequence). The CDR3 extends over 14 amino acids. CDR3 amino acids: CASSLGNDGAPLHF. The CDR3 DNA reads TGTGCCAGCAGTTTAGGGAACGACGGTGCACCCCTCCACTTT.

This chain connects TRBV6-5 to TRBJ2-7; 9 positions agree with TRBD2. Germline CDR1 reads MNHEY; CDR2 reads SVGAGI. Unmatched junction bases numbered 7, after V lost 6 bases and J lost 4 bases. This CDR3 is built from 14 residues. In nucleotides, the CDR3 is TGTGCCAGCAGGTCGGGACTAGCTGCTTACGAGCAGTACTTC. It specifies CASRSGLAAYEQYF.

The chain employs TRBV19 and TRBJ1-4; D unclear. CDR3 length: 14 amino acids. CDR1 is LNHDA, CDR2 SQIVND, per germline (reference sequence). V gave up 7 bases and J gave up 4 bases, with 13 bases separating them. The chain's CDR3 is CASKRSSDNEKLFF. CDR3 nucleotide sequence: TGTGCCAGTAAAAGGTCGTCAGATAATGAAAAACTGTTTTTT.

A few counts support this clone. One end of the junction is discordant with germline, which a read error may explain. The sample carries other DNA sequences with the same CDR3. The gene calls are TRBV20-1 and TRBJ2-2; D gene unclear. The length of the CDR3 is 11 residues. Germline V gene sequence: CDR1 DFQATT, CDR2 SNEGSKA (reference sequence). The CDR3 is CSARYTGELFF. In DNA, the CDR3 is TGCAGTGCTAGATACACGGGGGAGCTGTTTTTT.